Only one count was recorded for the clone carrying this TCR beta chain. There are 20 residues in the CDR3. The germline gives CDR1 SGHRS, CDR2 YFSETQ. With 3 bases removed from V and 3 bases from J, the gap between germline ends came to 31 bases. Assay: immunoSEQ multiplex PCR; the TCRdb copy retains only in-frame clones and omits some. This table holds some 200,000 clones, roughly four fifths found once. This sample is drawn from a study of blood T cell repertoires in COVID-19. Study summary: Both acute and convalescent COVID-19 samples were obtained from the United States, Italy and Spain. PBMCs, B-cell-depleted T cells, or T cells were the source of the cDNA or gDNA that made up the material.

This clonotype was obtained from a woman older than 75 with COVID-19, enrolled during active disease. The chain recombines TRBV5-1 with TRBJ2-7, with D maybe TRBD2 (6 bases). Sequenced input: peripheral blood. CDR3: CASSSSNGSRLRPTFYEQYF. The CDR3 bases are TGCGCCAGCAGCTCGAGCAACGGGAGTCGCCTACGGCCGACCTTCTACGAGCAGTACTTC.